The 12 T cell receptor beta chains below all came from one sample that was sequenced in a study of T cell responses to AZD1222 COVID-19 vaccine. Clones were read by immunoSEQ multiplex PCR, and TCRdb kept only the in-frame ones, dropping some. The sample includes under 70,000 clones, around nine tenths of them seen just once. The specimen comprised peripheral blood, sampled on day 0 of AZD1222 vaccination. The source is an adult in good health.

The V call is TRBV10-3, the J call TRBJ1-3; TRBD1 might be the D (5 bases). Trimming took 7 bases from V and 2 from J, leaving 12 bases between them. The CDR3 length is 14 residues. The germline CDR1 and CDR2 sequences are ENHRY and SYGVKD. The CDR3 spells CAIKEGQPGNTIYF. CDR3 DNA: TGTGCCATCAAAGAGGGGCAGCCTGGAAACACCATATATTTT.

This sequence joins TRBV4-1 and TRBJ1-4; 10 bases are shared with TRBD1. This CDR3 has 14 residues. The V gene's germline CDR1 is MGHRA and CDR2 YSYEKL. V dropped 3 bases and J dropped 10; count of bases not matched to a gene: 5. CDR3 loop: CASSQEGTGVKLFF. DNA of the CDR3: TGCGCCAGCAGCCAGGAAGGGACAGGGGTAAAACTGTTTTTT.

The CDR3 protein is CASSLSAQVGPYNSPLHF. DNA for the CDR3: TGTGCCAGCAGTTTATCAGCACAGGTCGGCCCCTATAATTCACCCCTCCACTTT. The genes are TRBV27 and TRBJ1-6; maybe TRBD1 (5 bases). CDR3 length: 18 residues. Trimming shortened V by 0 bases and J by 2 bases, and 14 bases separated the two germline ends. Germline CDR1 and CDR2: MNHEY and SMNVEV (reference sequence).

V usage is TRBV6-5 and J usage is TRBJ2-1; D remains ambiguous. CDR3 length: 16 residues. Germline V CDR1 and CDR2: MNHEY, SVGAGI. The V end was cut by 2 bases, the J end by 1 base, with 12 bases between. In DNA form, the CDR3 reads TGTGCCAGCAGTTACCGGATAAGTGGATCCTACAATGAGCAGTTCTTC. Amino acid sequence: CASSYRISGSYNEQFF.

This clone appeared once. The rearrangement links TRBV25-1 to TRBJ2-7; D ambiguous. V lost 8 bases and J lost 5, with 13 bases in between. Germline CDR1 MGHDK, CDR2 SYGVNS. The length of the CDR3 is 12 residues. The CDR3 loop reads CASGDTRHEQYF. The DNA of the CDR3 is TGTGCCAGCGGAGATACAAGGCACGAGCAGTACTTC.

The rearrangement joins TRBV3-1 (or the pseudogene TRBV3-2) to TRBJ2-7; TRBD1 matches at 8 bases. The length of the CDR3 is 14 residues. The trim removed 1 base at V and 6 bases at J, leaving 5 bases unmatched. Germline loops: CDR1 LGHDT, CDR2 YNNKEL (reference sequence). The CDR3 nucleotides are TGTGCCAGCAGCCAAGGGACAGGGTCCCTCGAGCAGTACTTC. Protein: CASSQGTGSLEQYF.

V usage is TRBV6-6 and J usage is TRBJ2-7; perhaps TRBD1 as D (6 bases). Germline CDR1 and CDR2: MNHNY and SVGAGI (reference sequence). The CDR3 has 15 amino acids. Trimming pared 6 bases from V and 3 bases from J, leaving 18 bases between. Here the CDR3 DNA reads TGTGCCAGCAGCTACCACAGGGATCCACACTACGAGCAGTACTTC. As protein: CASSYHRDPHYEQYF.

The chain couples TRBV4-1 to TRBJ2-7, with 9 bases lining up with TRBD1. Germline V gene sequence: CDR1 MGHRA, CDR2 YSYEKL. Trimming took 4 bases from V and 3 from J; bases not matched to a gene: 10. This CDR3 has 16 amino acids. In nucleotides, the CDR3 is TGCGCCAGCAGCCCTTTCGGGGACAGGGCAGACTACGAGCAGTACTTC. This gives the protein CASSPFGDRADYEQYF.

The J gene is TRBJ1-5, the V gene TRBV5-6; D not resolved. This CDR3 spans 14 amino acids. Looked up from germline, CDR1 is SGHDT and CDR2 is YYEEEE. V shed 1 base and J shed 1 base, with 6 bases lying between them. The CDR3 DNA is TGTGCCAGCAGCTTGTTGGAAAGCAATCAGCCCCAGCATTTT. Protein: CASSLLESNQPQHF. Using reference TRBV5-6 and TRBJ1-5 for the parts outside the CDR3, the full variable domain is DAGVTQSPTHLIKTRGQQVTLRCSPKSGHDTVSWYQQALGQGPQFIFQYYEEEERQRGNFPDRFSGHQFPNYSSELNVNALLLGDSALYLCASSLLESNQPQHFGDGTRLSIL.

The chain has TRBV7-2 and TRBJ1-2, with 8 bases identical to TRBD1. CDR1 is SGHTA and CDR2 is FQGNSA in the germline V gene. Trimming took 5 bases from V and 7 from J; bases not matched to a gene: 6. The length of the CDR3 is 13 residues. The CDR3 here is CASSVQGASGYTF. The DNA of the CDR3 is TGTGCCAGCAGCGTCCAGGGGGCGAGTGGCTACACCTTC.

The chain employs TRBV15 and TRBJ1-5; 8 nucleotides align to TRBD1. The CDR3 extends over 16 amino acids. Germline loops: CDR1 LNHNV, CDR2 YYDKDF (reference sequence). V lost 0 bases and J lost 11; bases outside the gene matches: 12. CDR3 residues: CATSRDRTGRSFSQHF. CDR3 sequence (DNA): TGTGCCACCAGCAGAGATAGGACAGGGCGCTCATTTTCCCAGCATTTT.

This clone appeared a few times. The V call is TRBV20-1, the J call TRBJ1-5; D is ambiguous. This CDR3 contains 14 residues. Germline CDR1 is DFQATT and CDR2 is SNEGSKA (reference sequence). V dropped 3 bases and J dropped 1 base, with 10 bases sitting between them. The CDR3, as DNA: TGCAGTGCTAGTTGGGGAGGGAGCAATCAGCCCCAGCATTTT. It is translated as CSASWGGSNQPQHF.